The 6 T cell receptor beta chains listed next were all sequenced from one sample in a study of T-cell memory formation after mild COVID-19 (dated by TCRdb to about 2021). The library was prepared using 5' RACE. This sample was sequenced with an Illumina NovaSeq 6000. TCRdb applied fastp at Q25 and MiXCR to the public reads, then kept only in-frame beta chains. All rows with the same CDR3 protein become a single entry with the most common DNA and genes. The sample yields about 470,000 distinct CDR3 sequences; about 23% were counted once. Around 12% of the sample rests with the top ten. The sample comprised PBMCs or a T cell subset sorted from them (not recorded which). Source of these receptors: an adult woman who had mild COVID-19 (a few samples of this study predate the infection). The sample titles of this study are shuffled in the database, so cell type and time point are left out; the donor was told from shared clones.

The chain links TRBV7-2 to TRBJ1-3; a weak D match, TRBD1 (5 bases). The CDR3 runs to 16 residues. Germline CDR1 reads SGHTA; CDR2 reads FQGNSA. V was pared by 1 base and J by 0 bases, with 10 bases between. The chain's CDR3 is CASSLGDGYSGNTIYF. CDR3 DNA: TGTGCCAGCAGCTTAGGGGACGGATACTCTGGAAACACCATATATTTT.

The rearrangement links TRBV12-3 or TRBV12-4 to TRBJ2-1, with 8 bases that match TRBD1. CDR3 length: 15 amino acids. V lost 6 bases and J lost 7; bases outside the gene matches: 11. CDR3 nucleotide sequence: TGTGCCAGCAGGCCGAACAGGGGGGAGAGAAATGAGCAGTTCTTC. This codes for CASRPNRGERNEQFF.

This clonotype has only a few counts. The rearrangement links TRBV21-1 to TRBJ2-7; the table's D call TRBD1 went unverified against the DNA. TRBV21-1 is a listed pseudogene. The CDR3 is made up of 13 amino acids. CDR3 loop: CASSTKGAYEQYF. The CDR3 coding sequence is TGTGCCAGCAGCACCAAGGGGGCCTACGAGCAGTACTTC.

This clonotype has only one observation. The chain has TRBV4-1 and TRBJ2-7, with 8 bases identical to TRBD2. Germline values: CDR1 MGHRA, CDR2 YSYEKL. Trimming at V came to 1 base and at J to 6 bases, leaving 14 bases not matched to a gene. The CDR3 consists of 17 residues. The DNA of the CDR3 is TGCGCCAGCAGCCAAGTGCTTATTACGGGAGGGCCTATCGAGCAGTACTTC. Amino acid sequence: CASSQVLITGGPIEQYF.

The chain recombines TRBV12-3 or TRBV12-4 with TRBJ1-1, with 11 bases aligning to TRBD1. The CDR3 has 14 residues. J lost 6 bases, V lost 5 bases, and 5 bases had no gene match. In nucleotides, the CDR3 is TGTGCCAGCAGTAGGGGACAGGGGGTCGCTGAAGCTTTCTTT. The encoded protein is CASSRGQGVAEAFF.

The chain uses TRBV7-9 and TRBJ1-1; D might be TRBD1 (5 bases). Per germline, CDR1 SEHNR and CDR2 FQNEAQ (reference sequence). The CDR3 covers 15 residues. V shed 2 bases and J shed 5 bases, with 15 bases lying between them. The CDR3 nucleotides are TGTGCCAGCAGCTTAATGAACGGGGGTCGGACTGAAGCTTTCTTT. This translates into CASSLMNGGRTEAFF.